This TCR beta chain was captured by sequencing in a study of cytomegalovirus exposure and HLA in healthy donors. Overall study results and limits: Published work reported that the classifier diagnosed cytomegalovirus status with high specificity and sensitivity. Later examination showed HLA-associated TCR beta chains had greater clonal expansion than equally common others.

After removal of 7 bases from V and 4 bases from J, the junction contained 6 bases not matched to a gene. The CDR3 extends over 14 amino acids. Germline CDR1 and CDR2: SNHLY and FYNNEI. Although they were nominally healthy when sampled, donors likely had unrecorded immune exposures. A note on this clone: Its antigen is unidentified.

The PCR had 60 Vbeta and 13 Jbeta primers. The protocol was immunoSEQ multiplex PCR, while the TCRdb copy is restricted to in-frame clones and leaves out a portion. The sample gives approximately 120,000 clones, about 79% of which show up once; just under 2% is in the top ten. The sequence derives from a man between 50 and 59 years old in good health and CMV-seronegative. The V gene is TRBV2, the J gene TRBJ1-5; 8 bases map to TRBD1. Sequenced: PBMCs. The CDR3 here is CASTDRGRNQPQHF. CDR3 coding DNA: TGTGCCAGCACCGACAGGGGACGAAATCAGCCCCAGCATTTT.